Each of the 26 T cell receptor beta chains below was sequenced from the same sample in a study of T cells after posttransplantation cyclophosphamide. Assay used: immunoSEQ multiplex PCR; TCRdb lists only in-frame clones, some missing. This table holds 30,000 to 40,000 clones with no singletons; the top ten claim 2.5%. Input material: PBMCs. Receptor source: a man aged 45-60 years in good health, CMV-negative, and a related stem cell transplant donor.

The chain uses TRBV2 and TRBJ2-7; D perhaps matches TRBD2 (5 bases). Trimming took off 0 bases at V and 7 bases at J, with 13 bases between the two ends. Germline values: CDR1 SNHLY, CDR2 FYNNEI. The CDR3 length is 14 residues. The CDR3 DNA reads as TGTGCCAGCAGTGAAGCCCTCCTACGCGGGGAGCAGTACTTC. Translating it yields CASSEALLRGEQYF.

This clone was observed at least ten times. CDR3 DNA sequence: TGTGCCAGCAGCTTCGTGGGACTAGCGGGGAACAATGAGCAGTTCTTC. Amino acids: CASSFVGLAGNNEQFF. The chain couples TRBV11-2 to TRBJ2-1; TRBD2 matches 13 bases. CDR3 length equals 16 residues. J was trimmed by 5 bases and V by 3 bases; bases with no gene match: 4. CDR1 and CDR2 (germline): SGHAT, FQNNGV.

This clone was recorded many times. CDR3: CASSQPGQGAGEQFF. The CDR3 DNA sequence: TGCGCCAGCAGCCAACCGGGACAGGGGGCAGGTGAGCAGTTCTTC. The chain employs TRBV4-3 and TRBJ2-1, with TRBD1 matching over 12 bases. Germline V gene sequence: CDR1 LGHNA, CDR2 YSLEER. This CDR3 is 15 amino acids long. V was pared by 2 bases and J by 9 bases, with 5 bases of the junction left unmatched.

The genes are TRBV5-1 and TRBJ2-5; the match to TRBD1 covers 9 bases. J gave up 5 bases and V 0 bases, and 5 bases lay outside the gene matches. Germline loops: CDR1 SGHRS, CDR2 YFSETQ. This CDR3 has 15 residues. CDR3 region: CASSLGGTGMETQYF. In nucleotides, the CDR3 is TGCGCCAGCAGCTTGGGTGGGACAGGGATGGAGACCCAGTACTTC.

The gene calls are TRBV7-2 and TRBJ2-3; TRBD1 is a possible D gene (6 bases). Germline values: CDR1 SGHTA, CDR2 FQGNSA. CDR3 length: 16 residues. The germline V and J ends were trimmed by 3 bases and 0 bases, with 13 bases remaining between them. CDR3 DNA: TGTGCCAGCAGCTTCACTTACAGGGTTAGCACAGATACGCAGTATTTT. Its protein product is CASSFTYRVSTDTQYF.

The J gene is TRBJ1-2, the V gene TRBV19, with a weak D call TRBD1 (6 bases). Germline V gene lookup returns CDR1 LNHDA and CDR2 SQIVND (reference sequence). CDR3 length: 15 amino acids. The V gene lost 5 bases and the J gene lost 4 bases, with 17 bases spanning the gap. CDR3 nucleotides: TGTGCCAGTAGTCAATCCCGGGCAGGGGTCTATGGCTACACCTTC. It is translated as CASSQSRAGVYGYTF.

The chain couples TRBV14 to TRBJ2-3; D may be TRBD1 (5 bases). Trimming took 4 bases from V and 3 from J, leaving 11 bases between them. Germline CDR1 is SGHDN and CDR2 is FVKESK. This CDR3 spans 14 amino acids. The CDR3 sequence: CASSPMGQTDTQYF. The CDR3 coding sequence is TGTGCCAGCAGCCCCATGGGGCAGACAGATACGCAGTATTTT.

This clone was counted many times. The CDR3 sequence is CAWGGGEPPEQYF. CDR3 coding DNA: TGTGCCTGGGGTGGGGGCGAGCCCCCCGAGCAGTACTTC. The gene calls are TRBV30 and TRBJ2-7, with D maybe TRBD1 (6 bases). Germline CDR1 reads GTSNPN; CDR2 reads SVGIG (reference sequence). Trimming removed 5 bases at V and 6 bases at J, with 17 bases between. This CDR3 is built from 13 residues. The variable domain in full, with the rest retrieved from reference TRBV30 and TRBJ2-7, is SQTIHQWPATLVQPVGSPLSLECTVEGTSNPNLYWYRQAAGRGLQLLFYSVGIGQISSEVPQNLSASRPQDRQFILSSKKLLLSDSGFYLCAWGGGEPPEQYFGPGTRLTVT.

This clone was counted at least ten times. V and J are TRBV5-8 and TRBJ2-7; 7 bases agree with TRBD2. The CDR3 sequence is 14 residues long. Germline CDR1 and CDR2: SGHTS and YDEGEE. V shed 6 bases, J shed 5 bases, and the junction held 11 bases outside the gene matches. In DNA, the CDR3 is TGTGCCAGCAACAATGGGGGGGGGATACACGAGCAGTACTTC. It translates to CASNNGGGIHEQYF.

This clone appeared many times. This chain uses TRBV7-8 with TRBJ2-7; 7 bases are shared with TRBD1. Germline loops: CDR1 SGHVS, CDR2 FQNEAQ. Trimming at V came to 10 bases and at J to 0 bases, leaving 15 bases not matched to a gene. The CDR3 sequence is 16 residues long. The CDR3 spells CATYGSAGGNSYEQYF. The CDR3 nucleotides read TGTGCCACCTATGGGTCTGCAGGGGGAAACTCCTACGAGCAGTACTTC.

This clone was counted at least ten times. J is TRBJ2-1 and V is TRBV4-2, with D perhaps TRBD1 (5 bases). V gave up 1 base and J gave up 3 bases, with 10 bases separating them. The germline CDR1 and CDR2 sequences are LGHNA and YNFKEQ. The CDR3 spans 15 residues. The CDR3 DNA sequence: TGTGCCAGCAGCCAAGTAGGGGAAGACTACAATGAGCAGTTCTTC. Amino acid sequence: CASSQVGEDYNEQFF.

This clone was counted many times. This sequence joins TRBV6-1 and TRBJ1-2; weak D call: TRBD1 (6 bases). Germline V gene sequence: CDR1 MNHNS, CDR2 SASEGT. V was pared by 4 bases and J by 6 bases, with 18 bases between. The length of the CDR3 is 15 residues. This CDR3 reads CASSAVYYRADGYTF. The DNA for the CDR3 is TGTGCCAGCAGTGCTGTGTACTACAGGGCGGATGGCTACACCTTC.

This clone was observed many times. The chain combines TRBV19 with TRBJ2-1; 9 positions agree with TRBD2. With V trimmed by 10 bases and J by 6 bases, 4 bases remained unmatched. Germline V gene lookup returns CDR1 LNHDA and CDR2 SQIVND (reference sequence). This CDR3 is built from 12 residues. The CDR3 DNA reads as TGTGCCACCGGACTAGCGCTCAATGAGCAGTTCTTC. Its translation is CATGLALNEQFF.

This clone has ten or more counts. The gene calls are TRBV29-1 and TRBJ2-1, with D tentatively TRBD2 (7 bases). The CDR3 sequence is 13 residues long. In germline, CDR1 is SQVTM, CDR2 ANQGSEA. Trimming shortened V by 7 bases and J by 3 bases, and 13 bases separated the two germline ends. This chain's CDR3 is CSAGGGSYNEQFF. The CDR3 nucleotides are TGCAGCGCTGGGGGGGGCAGCTACAATGAGCAGTTCTTC.

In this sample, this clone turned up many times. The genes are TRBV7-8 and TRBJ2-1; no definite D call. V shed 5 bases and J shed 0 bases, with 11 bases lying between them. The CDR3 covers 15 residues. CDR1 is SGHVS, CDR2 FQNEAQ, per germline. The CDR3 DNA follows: TGTGCCAGCAGCGAAACTTTCTACTCCTACAATGAGCAGTTCTTC. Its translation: CASSETFYSYNEQFF.

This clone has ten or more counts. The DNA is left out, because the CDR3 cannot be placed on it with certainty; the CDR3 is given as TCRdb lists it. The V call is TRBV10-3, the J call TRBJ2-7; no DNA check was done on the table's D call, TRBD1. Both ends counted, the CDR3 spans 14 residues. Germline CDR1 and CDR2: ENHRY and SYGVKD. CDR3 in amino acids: CAISTSGQGNEQYF.

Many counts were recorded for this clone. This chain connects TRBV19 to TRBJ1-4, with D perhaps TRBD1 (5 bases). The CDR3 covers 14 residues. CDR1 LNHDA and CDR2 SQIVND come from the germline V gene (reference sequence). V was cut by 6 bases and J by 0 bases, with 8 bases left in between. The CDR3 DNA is TGTGCCAGTAGGCAGGGCGCAACTAATGAAAAACTGTTTTTT. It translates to CASRQGATNEKLFF.

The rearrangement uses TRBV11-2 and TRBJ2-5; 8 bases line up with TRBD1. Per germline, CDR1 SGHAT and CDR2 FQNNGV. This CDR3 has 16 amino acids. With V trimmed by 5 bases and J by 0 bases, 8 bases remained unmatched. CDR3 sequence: CASSPRDRKNQETQYF. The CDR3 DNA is TGTGCCAGCAGCCCTAGGGACAGGAAAAACCAAGAGACCCAGTACTTC. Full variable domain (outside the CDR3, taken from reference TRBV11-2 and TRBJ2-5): EAGVAQSPRYKIIEKRQSVAFWCNPISGHATLYWYQQILGQGPKLLIQFQNNGVVDDSQLPKDRFSAERLKGVDSTLKIQPAKLEDSAVYLCASSPRDRKNQETQYFGPGTRLLVL.

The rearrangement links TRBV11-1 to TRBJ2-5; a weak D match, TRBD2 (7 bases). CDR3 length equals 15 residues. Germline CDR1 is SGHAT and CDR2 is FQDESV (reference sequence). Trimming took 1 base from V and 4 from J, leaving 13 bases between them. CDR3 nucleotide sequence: TGTGCCAGCAGCTTAGTCGGGGGGCGCAGAGAGACCCAGTACTTC. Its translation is CASSLVGGRRETQYF.

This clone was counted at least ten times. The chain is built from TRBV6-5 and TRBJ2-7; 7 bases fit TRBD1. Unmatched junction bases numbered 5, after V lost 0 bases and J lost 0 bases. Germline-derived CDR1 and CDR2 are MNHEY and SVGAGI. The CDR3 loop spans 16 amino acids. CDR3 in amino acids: CASSYSTGTVSYEQYF. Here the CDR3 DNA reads TGTGCCAGCAGTTACTCGACTGGGACAGTCTCCTACGAGCAGTACTTC.

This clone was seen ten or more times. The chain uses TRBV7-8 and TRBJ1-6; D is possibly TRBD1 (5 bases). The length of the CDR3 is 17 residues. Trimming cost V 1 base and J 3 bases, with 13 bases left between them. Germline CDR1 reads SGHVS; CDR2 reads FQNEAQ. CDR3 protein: CASSLVRQKDYNSPLHF. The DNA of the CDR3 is TGTGCCAGCAGCTTAGTTAGACAGAAGGACTATAATTCACCCCTCCACTTT.

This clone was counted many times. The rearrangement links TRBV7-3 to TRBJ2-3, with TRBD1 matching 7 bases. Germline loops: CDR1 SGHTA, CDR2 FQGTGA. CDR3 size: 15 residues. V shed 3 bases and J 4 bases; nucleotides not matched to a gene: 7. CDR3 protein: CASSFQLGGADTQYF. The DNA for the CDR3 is TGTGCCAGCAGCTTCCAACTAGGGGGCGCAGATACGCAGTATTTT.

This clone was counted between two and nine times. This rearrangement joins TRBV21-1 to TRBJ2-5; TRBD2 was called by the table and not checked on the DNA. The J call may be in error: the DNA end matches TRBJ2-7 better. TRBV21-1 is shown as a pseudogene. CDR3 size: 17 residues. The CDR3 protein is CASSKAHLRDNTYEQYF. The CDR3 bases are TGTGCCAGCAGCAAAGCCCATCTGCGGGATAATACCTACGAGCAGTACTTC.

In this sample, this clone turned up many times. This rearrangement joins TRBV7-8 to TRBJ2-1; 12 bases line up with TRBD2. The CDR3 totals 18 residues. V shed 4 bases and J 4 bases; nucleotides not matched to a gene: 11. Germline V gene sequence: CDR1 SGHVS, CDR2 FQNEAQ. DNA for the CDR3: TGTGCCAGCAGCTGGACTAGCGGGGAACCCACCCCATACAATGAGCAGTTCTTC. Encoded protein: CASSWTSGEPTPYNEQFF.

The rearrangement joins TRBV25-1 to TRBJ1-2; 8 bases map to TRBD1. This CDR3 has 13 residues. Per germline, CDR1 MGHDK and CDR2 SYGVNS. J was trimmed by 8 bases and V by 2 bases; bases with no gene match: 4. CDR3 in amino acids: CASSEPTGAGYTF. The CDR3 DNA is TGTGCCAGCAGTGAACCGACAGGGGCCGGCTACACCTTC.

CDR3 coding DNA: TGTGCCAGCAGCCAAGACAGGGTGATCTCCTACGAGCAGTACTTC. Its translation: CASSQDRVISYEQYF. The chain recombines TRBV14 with TRBJ2-7; tentative D call: TRBD1 (5 bases). This CDR3 has 15 residues. Germline loops: CDR1 SGHDN, CDR2 FVKESK. V lost 0 bases to trimming and J lost 0 bases, with 9 bases between them.